This T cell receptor beta chain was retrieved from a study of control samples from healthy donors and cancer patients. Repertoires were generated with immunoSEQ multiplex PCR, while TCRdb's copy carries only in-frame clones and drops some. The sample holds about 410,000 clones, around 90% seen once. This CDR3 spans 15 amino acids. The V end was cut by 5 bases, the J end by 2 bases, with 15 bases between. Germline CDR1 is MNHEY and CDR2 is SMNVEV (reference sequence). Sample: PBMCs. This sequence joins TRBV27 and TRBJ2-5; tentative D call: TRBD2 (6 bases). The clonotype was recovered from a man aged 40-49 years with head and neck cancer. Written as DNA, the CDR3 is TGTGCCAGCAGTCTCCTCGGGGGAAGGCAAGAGACCCAGTACTTC. Its translation: CASSLLGGRQETQYF.